Below, 21 T cell receptor beta chains from the same sample are listed, as sequenced in a study of long-term antiretroviral therapy in people with HIV. With survey level as its setting, the immunoSEQ assay was v3.0. Profiled with immunoSEQ multiplex PCR; TCRdb holds only in-frame clones, not every one. The sample lists just under 30,000 clones; less than 90% were seen once. This specimen consisted of unsorted PBMCs, obtained 5 years before starting antiretroviral therapy. Receptor source: a man between 45 and 60 years old with HIV.

This clone was detected a few times. The J gene is TRBJ1-1, the V gene TRBV19; D is unresolved. The CDR3 sequence is 12 residues long. The germline CDR1 and CDR2 sequences are LNHDA and SQIVND (reference sequence). V was cut by 5 bases and J by 7 bases, with 11 bases left in between. The CDR3 reads CASSLGQFEAFF. Written as DNA, the CDR3 is TGTGCCAGTAGTCTGGGCCAGTTTGAAGCTTTCTTT.

V is TRBV28 and J is TRBJ2-7; the D gene is possibly TRBD2 (6 bases). The germline gives CDR1 MDHEN, CDR2 SYDVKM. The CDR3 contains 14 residues. V lost 7 bases and J 5 bases, leaving 18 bases between the germline ends. CDR3 nucleotide sequence: TGTGCCAGCAACCCGGTGGGGGGTAGGCACGAGCAGTACTTC. Translated: CASNPVGGRHEQYF.

V and J are TRBV19 and TRBJ1-2; no definite D call. Deletions cut 6 bases from V and 1 base from J, with 15 bases between. The CDR3 sequence is 15 residues long. CDR1 and CDR2 from the germline V gene are LNHDA and SQIVND (reference sequence). The CDR3 loop reads CASRGSDSINYGYTF. CDR3 nucleotide sequence: TGTGCCAGTAGGGGGTCCGATTCAATTAACTATGGCTACACCTTC.

The chain uses TRBV5-8 and TRBJ1-4, with a weak D call TRBD1 (5 bases). The germline V gene has CDR1 SGHTS and CDR2 YDEGEE. The CDR3 has 16 residues. V lost 3 bases and J lost 0, with 12 bases in between. CDR3 sequence (DNA): TGTGCCAGCAGCTCCGGGACGGTTGCAACTAATGAAAAACTGTTTTTT. Protein: CASSSGTVATNEKLFF. The full variable domain, with the rest looked up from reference TRBV5-8 and TRBJ1-4, is EAGVTQSPTHLIKTRGQQATLRCSPISGHTSVYWYQQALGLGLQFLLWYDEGEERNRGNFPPRFSGRQFPNYSSELNVNALELEDSALYLCASSSGTVATNEKLFFGSGTQLSVL.

V usage is TRBV2 and J usage is TRBJ2-7; 8 bases fit TRBD1. V shed 1 base, J shed 3 bases, and the junction held 11 bases outside the gene matches. The CDR3 has 17 residues. The germline CDR1 and CDR2 sequences are SNHLY and FYNNEI. The CDR3 loop is CASSEGLWDRSDYEQYF. CDR3 in DNA: TGTGCCAGCAGTGAAGGGTTATGGGACAGGTCAGACTACGAGCAGTACTTC.

This clone has more than one count but fewer than ten. The chain is built from TRBV30 and TRBJ1-5, with D maybe TRBD1 (6 bases). Germline-derived CDR1 and CDR2 are GTSNPN and SVGIG (reference sequence). With 5 bases removed from V and 7 bases from J, the gap between germline ends came to 18 bases. The CDR3 totals 14 residues. For the CDR3, the DNA is TGTGCCTGGGCGGCGACAGGCGGGAACCAGCCCCAGCATTTT. This codes for CAWAATGGNQPQHF.

The chain joins TRBV28 to TRBJ1-1; D unclear. Trimming stripped 4 bases from V and 1 base from J, with 4 bases between. The CDR3 is 12 residues long. The V gene's germline CDR1 is MDHEN and CDR2 SYDVKM. The CDR3 DNA sequence: TGTGCCAGCAGTTCGAGGAACACTGAAGCTTTCTTT. Its translation: CASSSRNTEAFF.

The V and J genes are TRBV7-2 and TRBJ1-6; 8 nucleotides agree with TRBD1. V gave up 4 bases and J gave up 11 bases; unmatched junction bases: 7. CDR1 and CDR2 from the germline V gene are SGHTA and FQGNSA. The CDR3 extends over 14 amino acids. The CDR3 coding sequence is TGTGCCAGCAGCTCGCGACAGGGGACCCCACCCCTCCACTTT. The encoded protein is CASSSRQGTPPLHF.

The CDR3 DNA reads TGTGCCAGCACCCCCGGACTAGCGGATACCTACGAGCAGTACTTC. Its translation is CASTPGLADTYEQYF. The V gene is TRBV2, the J gene TRBJ2-7; 10 nucleotides align to TRBD2. Trimming took 7 bases from V and 2 from J; bases not matched to a gene: 8. Germline lookup yields CDR1 SNHLY and CDR2 FYNNEI. The CDR3 extends over 15 amino acids.

The J gene is TRBJ2-3, the V gene TRBV4-1, with 10 bases fitting TRBD2. The germline V gene encodes CDR1 MGHRA and CDR2 YSYEKL. The V segment lost 3 bases and the J segment 2 bases; nucleotides outside the gene matches: 8. This CDR3 has 17 residues. The CDR3 sequence: CASSHVASGGATDTQYF. Written as DNA, the CDR3 is TGCGCCAGCAGCCACGTCGCTAGCGGGGGAGCCACAGATACGCAGTATTTT.

The rearrangement links TRBV18 to TRBJ1-5, with 7 nucleotides matching TRBD1. The ends lost 2 bases at V and 5 bases at J; junction bases unmatched: 9. Per the germline V gene, CDR1 is KGHSH and CDR2 is LQKENI. This CDR3 is built from 16 residues. Written as DNA, the CDR3 is TGTGCCAGCTCACCATGGGGCAGGGGGAAGGATCAGCCCCAGCATTTT. Protein product: CASSPWGRGKDQPQHF.

V is TRBV5-4 and J is TRBJ1-2; D gene ambiguous. The CDR3 totals 14 residues. Germline V gene data show CDR1 as SGHNT and CDR2 as YYREEE (reference sequence). V dropped 4 bases and J dropped 4 bases, with 14 bases sitting between them. The CDR3 protein is CASSVAQVRYGYTF. DNA of the CDR3: TGTGCCAGCAGCGTGGCCCAGGTCCGCTATGGCTACACCTTC.

The rearrangement uses TRBV28 and TRBJ2-7; tentative D call: TRBD2 (7 bases). This CDR3 comprises 15 residues. The germline CDR1 and CDR2 sequences are MDHEN and SYDVKM. V was trimmed by 6 bases and J by 5 bases, leaving 20 bases between them. CDR3 residues: CASSPGGSGLHEQYF. In nucleotides, the CDR3 is TGTGCCAGCAGCCCGGGGGGCTCGGGCCTCCACGAGCAGTACTTC.

This clone was detected only once. The J gene is TRBJ2-1, the V gene TRBV9; D is ambiguous. The CDR3 runs 14 residues. V lost 0 bases and J 4 bases, leaving 8 bases between the germline ends. CDR1 is SGDLS, CDR2 YYNGEE, per germline. This chain's CDR3 is CASSVATGYNEQFF. CDR3 coding DNA: TGTGCCAGCAGCGTAGCTACTGGATACAATGAGCAGTTCTTC.

The CDR3 region is CASSPASGFYEQYF. For the CDR3, the DNA is TGCGCCAGCAGCCCTGCTAGCGGGTTCTACGAGCAGTACTTC. The V call is TRBV5-1, the J call TRBJ2-7, with TRBD2 identical over 8 bases. The V segment lost 4 bases and the J segment 3 bases; nucleotides outside the gene matches: 6. Looked up from germline, CDR1 is SGHRS and CDR2 is YFSETQ. CDR3 length equals 14 residues.

CDR3 coding DNA: TGTGCCAGCAGACCAACCCGGGACACCGGGGAGCTGTTTTTT. Protein: CASRPTRDTGELFF. The chain is built from TRBV27 and TRBJ2-2; D uncertain. The germline CDR1 and CDR2 sequences are MNHEY and SMNVEV (reference sequence). V was cut by 6 bases and J by 3 bases, with 11 bases left in between. The CDR3 is 14 amino acids.

This clone has a handful of counts. The chain carries TRBV19 and TRBJ1-2; D unresolved. Germline CDR1 is LNHDA and CDR2 is SQIVND (reference sequence). V lost 9 bases and J 2 bases, leaving 16 bases between the germline ends. This CDR3 is built from 14 residues. In nucleotides, the CDR3 is TGTGCCAGCGCCCTACGGGTTGTGAACTATGGCTACACCTTC. It encodes CASALRVVNYGYTF.

V and J are TRBV10-3 and TRBJ1-5; TRBD1 matches at 10 bases. The CDR3 runs 17 residues. V shed 2 bases and J 0 bases; nucleotides not matched to a gene: 4. The germline gives CDR1 ENHRY, CDR2 SYGVKD. The CDR3 DNA sequence: TGTGCCATCAGTGAGGACAGGGGGCTGGGTAGCAATCAGCCCCAGCATTTT. It translates to CAISEDRGLGSNQPQHF.

The chain has TRBV6-5 and TRBJ2-7; D is perhaps TRBD2 (5 bases). The V end was cut by 4 bases, the J end by 6 bases, with 13 bases between. CDR3 size: 13 residues. In germline, CDR1 is MNHEY, CDR2 SVGAGI. CDR3 sequence: CASSSGGLREQYF. As DNA, the CDR3 is TGTGCCAGCAGTTCGGGCGGGTTACGCGAGCAGTACTTC.

This chain links TRBV29-1 with TRBJ2-7; D possibly corresponds to TRBD2 (6 bases). The CDR3 consists of 13 residues. Trimming took 7 bases from V and 4 from J, leaving 17 bases between them. The germline CDR1 and CDR2 sequences are SQVTM and ANQGSEA. CDR3 amino acids: CSARSRRGYEQYF. Here the CDR3 DNA reads TGCAGCGCCCGCAGCCGGAGGGGTTACGAGCAGTACTTC.

The chain is built from TRBV5-6 and TRBJ2-3; no definite D call. Germline CDR1 is SGHDT and CDR2 is YYEEEE. The V end lost 1 base, the J end lost 4 bases, and 10 bases lay between the germline ends. The CDR3 extends over 14 amino acids. The CDR3, as DNA: TGTGCCAGCAGCTTGAAGCCTAGTGCAGATACGCAGTATTTT. Translating gives CASSLKPSADTQYF.